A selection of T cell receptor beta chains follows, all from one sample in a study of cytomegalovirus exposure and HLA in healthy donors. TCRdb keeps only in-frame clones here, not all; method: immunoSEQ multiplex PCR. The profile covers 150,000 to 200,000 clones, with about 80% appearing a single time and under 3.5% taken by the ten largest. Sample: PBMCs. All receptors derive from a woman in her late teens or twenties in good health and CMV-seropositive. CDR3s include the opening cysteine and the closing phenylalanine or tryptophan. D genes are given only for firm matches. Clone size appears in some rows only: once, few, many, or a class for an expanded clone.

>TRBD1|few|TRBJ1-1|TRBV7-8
CASSSFAGGNEAFF
TGTGCCAGCAGCTCATTCGCAGGGGGCAATGAAGCTTTCTTT
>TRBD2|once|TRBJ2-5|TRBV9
CASSVAGLAMETQYF
TGTGCCAGCAGCGTAGCGGGACTAGCGATGGAGACCCAGTACTTC
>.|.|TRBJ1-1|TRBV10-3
CASQGTANTEAFF
TGTGCCAGCCAGGGGACGGCTAACACTGAAGCTTTCTTT
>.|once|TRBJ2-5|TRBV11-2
CASKRRGGMETQYF
TGTGCCAGCAAAAGGAGGGGCGGTATGGAGACCCAGTACTTC
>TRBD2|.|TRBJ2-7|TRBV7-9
CASSVTGTSGGARYEQYF
TGTGCCAGCAGCGTGACCGGGACTAGCGGGGGCGCCCGCTACGAGCAGTACTTC
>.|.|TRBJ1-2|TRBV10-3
CAISADSISYGYTF
TGTGCCATCAGTGCGGACAGCATATCCTATGGCTACACCTTC
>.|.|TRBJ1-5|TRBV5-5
CASSFTEYQPQHF
TGTGCCAGCAGCTTTACGGAGTATCAGCCCCAGCATTTT
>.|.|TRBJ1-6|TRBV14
CASSQDSSYNSPLHF
TGTGCCAGCAGCCAAGATAGCTCCTATAATTCACCCCTCCACTTT
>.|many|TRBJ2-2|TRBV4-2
CASSQAGDRTVGELFF
TGTGCCAGCAGCCAAGCAGGGGATCGAACGGTCGGGGAGCTGTTTTTT
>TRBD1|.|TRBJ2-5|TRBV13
CASSHRDRGLQQQETQYF
TGTGCCAGCAGCCACCGGGACAGGGGCCTCCAGCAGCAAGAGACCCAGTACTTC
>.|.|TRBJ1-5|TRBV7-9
CALADQPQHF
TGTGCCTTGGCGGATCAGCCCCAGCATTTT
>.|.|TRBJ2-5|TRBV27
CASTSRGQETQYF
TGTGCCAGCACCAGCCGGGGGCAAGAGACCCAGTACTTC
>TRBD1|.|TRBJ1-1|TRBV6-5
CASSYGTGGGMGLAFF
TGTGCCAGCAGTTACGGGACAGGGGGGGGAATGGGTTTAGCTTTCTTT
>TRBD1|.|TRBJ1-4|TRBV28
CASSRQGEREKLFF
TGTGCCAGCAGTCGACAGGGGGAACGTGAAAAACTGTTTTTT
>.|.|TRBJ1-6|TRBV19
CASSKTAGGHNSPLHF
TGTGCCAGTAGCAAGACCGCGGGAGGGCACAATTCACCCCTCCACTTT
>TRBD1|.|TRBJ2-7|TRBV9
CASSIGGTGVSYEQYF
TGTGCCAGCAGCATCGGGGGGACAGGGGTTTCCTACGAGCAGTACTTC
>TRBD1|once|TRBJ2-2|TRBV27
CASSSGDRVTGELFF
TGTGCCAGCAGTAGTGGGGACAGGGTCACCGGGGAGCTGTTTTTT
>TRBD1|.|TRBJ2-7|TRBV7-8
CASSLALTGGNEQYF
TGTGCCAGCAGCTTAGCGCTGACAGGGGGGAACGAGCAGTACTTC
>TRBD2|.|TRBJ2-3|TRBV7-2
CASSLDALAGQYF
TGTGCCAGCAGCTTAGATGCGCTAGCGGGGCAGTATTTT
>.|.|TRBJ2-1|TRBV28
CASSAGHRMEQFF
TGTGCCAGCAGTGCAGGACATAGAATGGAGCAGTTCTTC
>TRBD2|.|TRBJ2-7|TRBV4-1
CASSQDPSGAYEQYF
TGCGCCAGCAGCCAAGATCCTAGCGGGGCCTACGAGCAGTACTTC
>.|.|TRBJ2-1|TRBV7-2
CASSLKTSLGSYNEQFF
TGTGCCAGCAGCTTGAAGACTAGTCTTGGCTCCTACAATGAGCAGTTCTTC
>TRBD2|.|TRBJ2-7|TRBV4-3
CASSHNMERGGRFPYEQYF
TGCGCCAGCAGCCATAACATGGAGCGGGGGGGCAGGTTCCCCTACGAGCAGTACTTC
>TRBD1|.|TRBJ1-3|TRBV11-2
CASSPNDRGFGNTIYF
TGTGCCAGCAGCCCAAATGACAGGGGATTCGGAAACACCATATATTTT
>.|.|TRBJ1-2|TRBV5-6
CASSLDSSYGYTF
TGTGCCAGCAGCCTGGACAGTTCCTATGGCTACACCTTC
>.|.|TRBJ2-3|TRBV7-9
CASSTRTARTDTQYF
TGTGCCAGCAGCACCCGGACAGCTCGCACAGATACGCAGTATTTT
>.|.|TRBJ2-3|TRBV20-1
CSAQLTDTQYF
TGCAGTGCTCAACTAACAGATACGCAGTATTTT
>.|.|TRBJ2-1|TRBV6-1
CASNVVWSSYNEQFF
TGTGCCAGCAACGTTGTGTGGAGCTCCTACAATGAGCAGTTCTTC
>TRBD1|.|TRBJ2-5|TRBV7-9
CASGRGETQYF
TGTGCCAGCGGCAGGGGGGAGACCCAGTACTTC
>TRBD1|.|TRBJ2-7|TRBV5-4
CASSLDRGNYEQYF
TGTGCCAGCAGTCTCGACAGGGGAAATTACGAGCAGTACTTC
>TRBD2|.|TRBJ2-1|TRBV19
CASSLIAGGINEQFF
TGTGCCAGTAGTTTGATAGCGGGGGGTATTAATGAGCAGTTCTTC
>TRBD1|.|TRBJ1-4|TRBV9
CASSLRDSPNEKLFF
TGTGCCAGCAGCCTCCGGGACAGTCCTAATGAAAAACTGTTTTTT